This T cell receptor beta chain originates from a study of T-cell memory formation after mild COVID-19. The germline V gene encodes CDR1 SGHVS and CDR2 FQNEAQ. Trimming took 5 bases from V and 8 from J, leaving 13 bases between them. There are 14 residues in the CDR3. A remark on this clonotype: What it recognizes is unknown.

Study conclusions and caveats: The main location of contracting CD4+ clones was CM and EM, and that of contracting CD8+ clones was EMRA. Memory sampled before infection contained some responding clones, suggesting cross-reactive memory joined.

With constant-segment primers, 5'RACE yielded cDNA libraries of TCR alpha and TCR beta that carried sample barcodes and UMIs. TCRdb redid the calling of the 5' RACE reads with MiXCR, one entry per CDR3 protein. The repertoire has 450,000 to 650,000 distinct CDR3 sequences, over 20% of them found once; the top ten carry approximately 13%. The clonotype originates from an adult woman who had mild COVID-19 (a few samples of this study predate the infection). Cell type and time point are not known. The chain uses TRBV7-8 and TRBJ1-6; D might be TRBD1 (6 bases). The sequenced material came from PBMCs or a T cell subset sorted from them (not recorded which). The CDR3 sequence: CASSPRGGDSPLHF. The DNA of the CDR3 is TGTGCCAGCAGCCCCAGGGGTGGGGATTCACCCCTCCACTTT.